Presented here are 21 T cell receptor beta chains from one specimen sequenced in a study of blood T cell repertoires in COVID-19. Assay: immunoSEQ multiplex PCR; the TCRdb copy retains only in-frame clones and omits some. The sample records approximately 100,000 clones, 70% to 85% being singletons. Sequencing used peripheral blood. The receptor set was obtained from a woman of 80 years or more with active or convalescent COVID-19.

The V gene is TRBV28, the J gene TRBJ1-1; possible D gene TRBD1, 6 bases. CDR1 is MDHEN, CDR2 SYDVKM, per germline. V gave up 5 bases and J gave up 7 bases, with 11 bases separating them. This CDR3 is 12 amino acids long. The CDR3 sequence: CASSPQGIEAFF. The CDR3 DNA reads as TGTGCCAGCAGTCCACAGGGCATTGAAGCTTTCTTT.

V usage is TRBV21-1 and J usage is TRBJ2-5; whether TRBD1, the table's D call, matches the DNA was not checked. TRBV21-1 is classified as a pseudogene. The CDR3 loop spans 16 amino acids. The CDR3 loop reads CASSKVGVEQQETQYF. The CDR3 nucleotides read TGTGCCAGCAGCAAAGTAGGTGTCGAACAGCAAGAGACCCAGTACTTC.

The V and J genes are TRBV28 and TRBJ2-7, with a tentative D call TRBD2 (6 bases). The germline CDR1 and CDR2 sequences are MDHEN and SYDVKM. CDR3 length equals 16 residues. V lost 6 bases and J 0 bases, leaving 18 bases between the germline ends. The CDR3 DNA reads TGTGCCAGCAGCCGGTCTAGCGCCCCATACTCCTACGAGCAGTACTTC. Protein: CASSRSSAPYSYEQYF.

This rearrangement joins TRBV7-8 to TRBJ2-1, with TRBD2 matching over 7 bases. The germline CDR1 and CDR2 sequences are SGHVS and FQNEAQ. The CDR3 has 15 residues. With 1 base clipped from V and 4 bases from J, the junction kept 4 bases outside the gene matches. CDR3 sequence: CASSLELAVYNEQFF. DNA for the CDR3: TGTGCCAGCAGCTTAGAGCTAGCGGTGTACAATGAGCAGTTCTTC.

V gene TRBV10-1 combines with J gene TRBJ2-1; 9 bases are a match to TRBD2. The CDR3 is 15 amino acids. V shed 0 bases, J shed 9 bases, and the junction held 6 bases outside the gene matches. CDR1 is WNHNN and CDR2 is SYGVQD in the germline V gene (reference sequence). CDR3 loop: CASSESGMTSGEQFF. The CDR3 coding sequence is TGCGCCAGCAGTGAGTCAGGGATGACTAGCGGTGAGCAGTTCTTC.

The CDR3 is CASGEVGGELFF. In nucleotides, the CDR3 is TGTGCCAGCGGGGAGGTTGGCGGGGAGCTGTTTTTT. The V and J genes are TRBV10-3 and TRBJ2-2; weak D call: TRBD2 (6 bases). The CDR3 runs 12 residues. Deletions cut 10 bases from V and 7 bases from J, with 13 bases between. Germline CDR1 reads ENHRY; CDR2 reads SYGVKD.

The chain joins TRBV5-1 to TRBJ2-1; D may be TRBD2 (7 bases). Germline V lookup: CDR1 SGHRS, CDR2 YFSETQ. V was cut by 0 bases and J by 5 bases, with 15 bases left in between. The CDR3 runs to 16 residues. CDR3 region: CASSLGGTTGNNEQFF. The CDR3 DNA sequence: TGCGCCAGCAGCTTGGGGGGGACTACAGGGAACAATGAGCAGTTCTTC.

The genes are TRBV30 and TRBJ2-7; 8 bases match TRBD1. V trimming: 3 bases; J trimming: 9 bases; junction bases outside the gene matches: 7. The CDR3 extends over 12 amino acids. Germline lookup yields CDR1 GTSNPN and CDR2 SVGIG (reference sequence). CDR3 sequence: CAWSPGQGLQYF. As DNA, the CDR3 is TGTGCCTGGAGCCCTGGACAGGGCTTGCAGTACTTC.

The chain carries TRBV18 and TRBJ2-1; maybe TRBD1 (6 bases). V was pared by 3 bases and J by 1 base, with 7 bases between. The CDR3 is made up of 14 amino acids. The germline CDR1 and CDR2 sequences are KGHSH and LQKENI. CDR3 DNA: TGTGCCAGCTCACCCACAGGGTCCTACAATGAGCAGTTCTTC. It translates to CASSPTGSYNEQFF.

V and J are TRBV2 and TRBJ2-7, with D tentatively TRBD2 (6 bases). The germline gives CDR1 SNHLY, CDR2 FYNNEI. The CDR3 is 15 residues long. The germline V and J ends were trimmed by 2 bases and 4 bases, with 15 bases remaining between them. The CDR3 region is CASSERGRLVYEQYF. CDR3 in DNA: TGTGCCAGCAGTGAACGAGGGCGACTAGTGTACGAGCAGTACTTC.

In nucleotides, the CDR3 is TGTGCCAGCACCCGAGGGACAGGTCCCGATACGCAGTATTTT. It translates to CASTRGTGPDTQYF. This chain links TRBV2 with TRBJ2-3, with 8 positions matching TRBD1. V was pared by 7 bases and J by 6 bases, with 9 bases of the junction left unmatched. The CDR3 runs 14 residues. From germline, CDR1 is SNHLY and CDR2 FYNNEI.

The rearrangement uses TRBV5-1 and TRBJ2-3, with 7 bases matching TRBD2. In germline, CDR1 is SGHRS, CDR2 YFSETQ. V shed 1 base and J 5 bases; nucleotides not matched to a gene: 7. The CDR3 has 15 residues. CDR3 sequence reads: CASSLSPSGGDTQYF. The DNA for the CDR3 is TGCGCCAGCAGCTTGTCTCCCTCGGGGGGAGATACGCAGTATTTT.

This sequence joins TRBV30 and TRBJ2-3; 9 nucleotides agree with TRBD2. The CDR3 runs 19 residues. Trimming removed 5 bases from V and 0 bases from J; junction bases left unmatched: 18. CDR1 GTSNPN and CDR2 SVGIG come from the germline V gene (reference sequence). Here the CDR3 reads CAWEGHSGSAGASTDTQYF. For the CDR3, the DNA is TGTGCCTGGGAAGGGCATAGCGGGAGTGCGGGGGCTAGCACAGATACGCAGTATTTT.

The chain is built from TRBV29-1 and TRBJ1-4; TRBD1 agrees at 8 bases. The germline V gene has CDR1 SQVTM and CDR2 ANQGSEA. The V and J ends lost 3 bases and 7 bases, in that order; junction bases with no gene match: 4. The CDR3 length is 13 residues. CDR3 sequence: CSVDVTGAEKLFF. The CDR3 DNA is TGCAGCGTTGATGTGACAGGGGCTGAAAAACTGTTTTTT.

V and J are TRBV28 and TRBJ2-7, with TRBD1 matching over 8 bases. This CDR3 is built from 12 residues. CDR1 MDHEN and CDR2 SYDVKM come from the germline V gene. Trimming removed 9 bases from V and 2 bases from J; junction bases left unmatched: 3. The CDR3 nucleotides are TGTGCCAGGGGGGACAGGACCTACGAGCAGTACTTC. Amino acids: CARGDRTYEQYF.

The chain uses TRBV19 and TRBJ2-3; 7 bases are shared with TRBD1. Germline CDR1 LNHDA, CDR2 SQIVND (reference sequence). The CDR3 runs 14 residues. The V segment lost 6 bases and the J segment 3 bases; nucleotides outside the gene matches: 6. CDR3 DNA: TGTGCCAGTAGGACAGGGATGGGTACAGATACGCAGTATTTT. Its translation is CASRTGMGTDTQYF.

The chain couples TRBV7-2 to TRBJ2-7, with D possibly TRBD2 on 5 matching bases. Germline CDR1 is SGHTA and CDR2 is FQGNSA. The CDR3 covers 14 residues. V was cut by 8 bases and J by 2 bases, with 16 bases left in between. The CDR3, as DNA: TGTGCCAGCGAGCTTCGGGGTTTAACCTACGAGCAGTACTTC. Amino acids: CASELRGLTYEQYF.

The V call is TRBV10-1, the J call TRBJ2-6; possibly TRBD2 for D (5 bases). CDR1 and CDR2 from the germline V gene are WNHNN and SYGVQD (reference sequence). The CDR3 extends over 16 amino acids. V lost 10 bases and J 0 bases, leaving 16 bases between the germline ends. As DNA, the CDR3 is TGCGCCAAGAATAGTAGAGGGATCTCTGGGGCCAACGTCCTGACTTTC. This encodes CAKNSRGISGANVLTF.

CDR3: CAIRTSGRETQYF. The CDR3 DNA reads as TGTGCCATCCGGACTAGCGGGAGGGAGACCCAGTACTTC. The gene calls are TRBV28 and TRBJ2-5; 14 bases match TRBD2. The junction had 3 bases not matched to a gene; V was cut back by 10 bases and J by 5 bases. There are 13 residues in the CDR3. Per germline, CDR1 MDHEN and CDR2 SYDVKM.

CDR3 bases: TGCGCCAGCAGCTTGGTAACCGGGACTGTGAACACTGAAGCTTTCTTT. This sequence encodes CASSLVTGTVNTEAFF. The chain uses TRBV5-1 and TRBJ1-1; weak D call: TRBD1 (5 bases). Germline CDR1 is SGHRS and CDR2 is YFSETQ. Deletions cut 0 bases from V and 0 bases from J, with 12 bases between. This CDR3 comprises 16 residues.

The rearrangement joins TRBV6-5 to TRBJ1-2, with 8 bases matching TRBD1. The CDR3 consists of 15 residues. Germline CDR1 and CDR2: MNHEY and SVGAGI. After removal of 1 base from V and 7 bases from J, the junction contained 8 bases not matched to a gene. The CDR3 region has the DNA TGTGCCAGCAGTTACTTTGGACAGGGATGGGGTGGCTACACCTTC. As protein: CASSYFGQGWGGYTF.